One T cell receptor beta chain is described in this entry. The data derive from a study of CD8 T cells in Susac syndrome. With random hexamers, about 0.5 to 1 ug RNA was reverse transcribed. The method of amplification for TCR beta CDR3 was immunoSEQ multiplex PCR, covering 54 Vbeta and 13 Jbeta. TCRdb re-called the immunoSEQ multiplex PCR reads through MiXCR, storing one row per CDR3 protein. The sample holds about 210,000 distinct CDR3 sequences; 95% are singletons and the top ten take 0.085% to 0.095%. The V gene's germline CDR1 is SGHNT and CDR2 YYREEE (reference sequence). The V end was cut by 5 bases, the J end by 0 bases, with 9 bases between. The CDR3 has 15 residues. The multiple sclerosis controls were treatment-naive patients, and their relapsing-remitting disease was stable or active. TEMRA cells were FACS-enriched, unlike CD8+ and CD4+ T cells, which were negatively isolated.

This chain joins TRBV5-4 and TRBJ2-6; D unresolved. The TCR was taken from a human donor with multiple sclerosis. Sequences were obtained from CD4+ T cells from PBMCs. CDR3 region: CASRKGGSGANVLTF. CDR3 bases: TGTGCCAGCAGAAAGGGCGGCTCTGGGGCCAACGTCCTGACTTTC.